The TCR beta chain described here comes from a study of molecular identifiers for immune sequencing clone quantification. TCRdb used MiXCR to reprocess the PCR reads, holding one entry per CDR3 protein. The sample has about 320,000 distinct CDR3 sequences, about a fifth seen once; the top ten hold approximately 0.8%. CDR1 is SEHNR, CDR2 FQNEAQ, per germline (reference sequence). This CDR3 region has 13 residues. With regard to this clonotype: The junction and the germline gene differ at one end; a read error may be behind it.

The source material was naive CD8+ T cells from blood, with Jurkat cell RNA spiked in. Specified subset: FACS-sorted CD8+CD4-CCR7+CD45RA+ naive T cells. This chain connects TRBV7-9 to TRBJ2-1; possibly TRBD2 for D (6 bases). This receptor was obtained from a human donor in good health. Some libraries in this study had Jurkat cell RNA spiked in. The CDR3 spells CASSTGLNNEQSF. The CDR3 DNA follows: TGTGCCAGCAGCACCGGACTAAACAACGAGCAGTCCTTC.